This T cell receptor beta chain was observed in a study of T cell repertoires in cytomegalovirus infection. Study overall: An indication of both CMV infection and matching HLA type came from public TCR beta signatures.

Trimming removed 1 base from V and 4 bases from J; junction bases left unmatched: 4. From germline, CDR1 is MGHRA and CDR2 YSYEKL. The CDR3 runs to 15 residues. As to this clonotype: No antigen is known for it. In this CDR3 the conserved last residue, phenylalanine or tryptophan, is missing, so a read error is likely.

Using its own MiXCR run on the reads, TCRdb lists one record per CDR3 protein. The sample holds more than 250,000 distinct CDR3 sequences, 25% seen once. Findings of the study overall: Totalled public TCR beta family frequency picked out people who carried CMV plus the relevant HLA. Dominating the ex vivo response were HLA-C-restricted CMV-specific TCR beta clonotypes.

This material consisted of cultured PBMCs, taken from culture after CMV antigen stimulation. The sequence was collected from a human donor in good health (CMV status not recorded). Some clones in this sample may be carry-over from other donors' samples. This chain links TRBV4-1 with TRBJ1-2; 9 bases align to TRBD1. The CDR3 sequence is CASSQAPGQGYGYTS. The CDR3 nucleotides read TGCGCCAGCAGCCAAGCACCGGGACAGGGCTATGGCTACACCTCC.